This TCR beta chain appears in the sequencing data of a study of blood T cell repertoires in COVID-19 (dated by TCRdb to 2018 to 2021). Broadly, across the study: Samples covering the acute and convalescent phases of COVID-19 were provided by collaborators in the United States, Italy and Spain. The repertoires were released in a freely available public database meant as a resource for research on the immune response to SARS-CoV-2. HLA class I and class II types, where available, came from metadata supplied by the sample provider rather than from assay-based typing. Subjects who had been exposed to COVID-19, were actively infected with it, or had recovered from it provided the deeply sampled blood TCRbeta repertoires that made up the dataset. The prospective study material was composed of cDNA or gDNA derived from T cells, B-cell-depleted T cells, or PBMCs. Nearly every sample came with metadata listing a de-identified subject ID, COVID-19 status, age in years and sex. Samples were obtained from the ongoing ImmuneRACE study (first 160 participants) and from over 1,000 subjects provided by 6 global collaborators. General findings and caveats noted by the study authors: Clinical and demographic metadata were provided uncurated, with the amount varying by source and participant.

About this clone itself: This clone's antigen is unknown. Base qualities are not at hand, and no much larger clone is one base apart.

A second Seattle source provided samples from volunteer blood donors who had recovered from COVID-19. Each collaborating institution followed its own protocols to collect whole blood in K2EDTA tubes. Collaborator samples were shipped for TCRbeta analysis as frozen whole blood, isolated PBMCs, or DNA extracted from either sample type. The germline V gene provides CDR1 SGHRS and CDR2 YFSETQ. V and J are trimmed by 4 bases and 4 bases, and the gene matches miss 7 bases of the junction. Including the terminal cysteine and phenylalanine, the CDR3 comprises 14 residues. The read is trimmed to its CDR3 DNA, 42 bases read in frame from base 1. The immunoSEQ Assay, a bias-controlled multiplex PCR, was used to amplify TCRbeta CDR3 regions from genomic DNA. On the study's bioinformatics: The number of nucleated cells in each sample was estimated from the amplification of reference gene primers within the assay. To quantify the absolute abundance of each unique TCRbeta CDR3 rearrangement, sequence reads were collapsed and filtered. For each sample, productive Simpson clonality was calculated as the square root of Simpson's diversity index across productive rearrangements. Imported from immuneACCESS, the table was reduced by TCRdb to in-frame sequences with V and J called. These copies leave out some clones; in studies compared against another copy, an unresolved V gene accounts for under half, and the cause of the remainder is not known. The D gene and trimming were derived from the DNA, and the V and J assignments and clone size from that table. In this sample the table shows roughly 330,000 clones, around 90% of which occur a single time. Under 8% of the sample is held by the ten biggest clonotypes.

In this chain, TRBV5-1 is recombined with TRBJ1-2; 7 nucleotides in the junction match TRBD1. What was sequenced was peripheral blood. This sequence was found in a man younger than 35 who had recovered from COVID-19. The CDR3 reads CASSETGRTYGYTF. The DNA reads as follows: TGCGCCAGCAGCGAGACAGGGCGCACCTATGGCTACACCTTC.